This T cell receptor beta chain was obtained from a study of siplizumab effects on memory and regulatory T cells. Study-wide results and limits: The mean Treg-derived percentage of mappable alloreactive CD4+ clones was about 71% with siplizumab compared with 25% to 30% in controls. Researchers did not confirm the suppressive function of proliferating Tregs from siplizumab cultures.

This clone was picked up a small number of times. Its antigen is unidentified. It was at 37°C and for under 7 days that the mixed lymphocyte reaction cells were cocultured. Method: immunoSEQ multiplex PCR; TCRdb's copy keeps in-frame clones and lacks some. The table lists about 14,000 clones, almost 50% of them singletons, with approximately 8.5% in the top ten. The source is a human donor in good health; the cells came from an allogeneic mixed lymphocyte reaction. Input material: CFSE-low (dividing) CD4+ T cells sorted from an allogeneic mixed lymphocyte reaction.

CDR3 bases: TGTGCCAGCGGAGAGCTTGGCAATCAGCCCCAGCATTTT. It translates to CASGELGNQPQHF. The chain joins TRBV6-6 to TRBJ1-5; D remains ambiguous. Germline V gene sequence: CDR1 MNHNY, CDR2 SVGAGI (reference sequence). Trimming removed 8 bases at V and 2 bases at J, with 10 bases between. The CDR3 totals 13 residues.